What follows describes a single T cell receptor beta chain. The method was immunoSEQ multiplex PCR; TCRdb's version includes in-frame clones alone and lacks a portion of them. The sample lists 85,000 to 90,000 clones; about 85% were seen once. The CDR3 totals 13 residues. CDR1 and CDR2 from the germline V gene are SGHRS and YFSETQ. Trimming removed 2 bases from V and 9 bases from J, with 9 bases in between. The data belong to a study of control samples from healthy donors and cancer patients. The receptor was derived from a woman between 35 and 50 years old in good health. The rearrangement uses TRBV5-1 and TRBJ1-6; possible D gene TRBD1, 6 bases. Sample: blood. CDR3 DNA: TGCGCCAGCAGCTTAGGACAGACTTCACCCCTCCACTTT. It codes for CASSLGQTSPLHF.